Each of the 6 T cell receptor beta chains below was sequenced from the same sample in a study of Ad26.COV2.S vaccination and SARS-CoV-2 variants. Profiling relied on immunoSEQ multiplex PCR, and the TCRdb table lists in-frame clones only, not all of them. The profile shows approximately 500,000 clones, 87% of them singletons. Specified treatment: roughly 19 received Ad26.COV2.S at low or high dose, single or two shots; 5 received placebo; per-sample allocation not given. Day 63 after the first vaccine or placebo injection was the time point for sampling. Sequenced here: peripheral blood, sampled in a trial of Ad26.COV2.S vaccine versus placebo. Source of these receptors: a person aged 18-65 years who received the Ad26.COV2.S COVID-19 vaccine or a placebo.

There are a few counts of this clone. J is TRBJ1-5 and V is TRBV12-3 or TRBV12-4; weak D call: TRBD1 (5 bases). V dropped 1 base and J dropped 5 bases, with 6 bases sitting between them. This CDR3 has 13 residues. The CDR3 coding sequence is TGTGCCAGCAGTTTAGGGGACGATCAGCCCCAGCATTTT. It is translated as CASSLGDDQPQHF.

The chain carries TRBV6-5 and TRBJ2-7, with TRBD2 matching over 10 bases. The CDR3 is 14 residues long. Germline-derived CDR1 and CDR2 are MNHEY and SVGAGI. J gave up 5 bases and V 7 bases, and 8 bases lay outside the gene matches. In DNA form, the CDR3 reads TGTGCCAGCATATTAGCGGGAGGATTAAACGAGCAGTACTTC. This gives the protein CASILAGGLNEQYF.

The chain employs TRBV30 and TRBJ1-1; D may be TRBD1 (5 bases). This CDR3 spans 12 amino acids. V lost 2 bases to trimming and J lost 5 bases, with 9 bases between them. The germline V gene encodes CDR1 GTSNPN and CDR2 SVGIG (reference sequence). As DNA, the CDR3 is TGTGCCTGGAGTTGGGGGGGGACTGAAGCTTTCTTT. Translated: CAWSWGGTEAFF.

The chain employs TRBV7-8 and TRBJ2-4, with 9 bases identical to TRBD2. Germline CDR1 and CDR2: SGHVS and FQNEAQ. This CDR3 has 14 residues. V lost 5 bases and J lost 7; bases outside the gene matches: 6. The CDR3 here is CASSRGLASNIQYF. For the CDR3, the DNA is TGTGCCAGCAGCCGAGGACTAGCGAGCAACATTCAGTACTTC.

The chain is built from TRBV25-1 and TRBJ1-6; TRBD1 might be the D (5 bases). The germline gives CDR1 MGHDK, CDR2 SYGVNS. Trimming removed 6 bases at V and 6 bases at J, with 18 bases between. This CDR3 spans 16 amino acids. This chain's CDR3 is CASSGGYGSVNSPLHF. DNA of the CDR3: TGTGCCAGCAGCGGGGGGTACGGGTCTGTTAATTCACCCCTCCACTTT. Together with reference TRBV25-1 and TRBJ1-6, the CDR3 gives the full variable domain: EADIYQTPRYLVIGTGKKITLECSQTMGHDKMYWYQQDPGMELHLIHYSYGVNSTEKGDLSSESTVSRIRTEHFPLTLESARPSHTSQYLCASSGGYGSVNSPLHFGNGTRLTVT.

Comment on this clone: Compared with germline, one end of the junction differs, possibly owing to a read error. V and J are TRBV7-7 and TRBJ2-1; 9 bases agree with TRBD1. Looked up from germline, CDR1 is SSHAT and CDR2 is FNYEAQ (reference sequence). The CDR3 runs to 15 residues. CDR3 sequence reads: CASSSSRDRVNEQFF. Written as DNA, the CDR3 is TGTGCTAGCAGCTCCTCACGGGACAGGGTCAATGAGCAGTTCTTC.